Listed below are T cell receptor beta chains from one sample, sequenced in a study of shared clonotypes between healthy human individuals. The table came from immunoSEQ multiplex PCR; TCRdb's copy has only in-frame clones and leaves some out. Of under 600,000 clones in the sample, 97% were seen once. The sequencing input was naive CD4+ T cells sorted from blood. These receptor sequences come from a woman in her twenties or thirties in good health. CDR3s include the opening cysteine and the closing phenylalanine or tryptophan. The D gene is left open where the match is weak. The size of a clone is reported for some rows only, either as once, few or many, or as a class for expanded clones.

>TRBV7-2|TRBJ1-1|-|-
CAAQALNTEAFF
TGTGCTGCTCAGGCCCTGAACACTGAAGCTTTCTTT
>TRBV28|TRBJ2-5|-|-
CASSLRAAQYF
TGTGCCAGCAGCCTACGGGCAGCCCAGTACTTC
>TRBV18|TRBJ2-2|-|TRBD1
CASSGQGNTGELFF
TGTGCCAGCTCCGGACAGGGTAACACCGGGGAGCTGTTTTTT
>TRBV28|TRBJ2-7|-|TRBD2
CASSKNRGVGLAEPPKYF
TGTGCCAGCAGTAAAAACCGGGGAGTCGGACTAGCGGAACCCCCTAAGTACTTC
>TRBV27|TRBJ2-4|-|TRBD1
CASSETGGVVIQYF
TGTGCCAGCAGTGAGACAGGGGGGGTTGTCATTCAGTACTTC
>TRBV21-1|TRBJ2-5|-|-
CATSMRGLETQYF
TGTGCCACCTCGATGAGGGGGCTAGAGACCCAGTACTTC
>TRBV11-2|TRBJ1-2|-|-
CASSLARGGYTF
TGTGCCAGCAGCTTAGCCAGGGGTGGCTACACCTTC
>TRBV7-2|TRBJ2-2|-|TRBD1
CASSLRSQGASGELFF
TGTGCCAGCAGCTTAAGGTCCCAGGGGGCTTCGGGGGAGCTGTTTTTT
>TRBV19|TRBJ1-2|-|-
CASSKGTGWDYGYTF
TGTGCCAGTAGTAAGGGGACGGGCTGGGACTATGGCTACACCTTC
>TRBV14|TRBJ2-1|-|-
CASSPLGQGNNEQFF
TGTGCCAGCAGCCCACTTGGCCAGGGAAACAATGAGCAGTTCTTC
>TRBV9|TRBJ2-3|-|-
CASSVDFGAQYF
TGTGCCAGCAGCGTAGATTTCGGGGCGCAGTATTTT
>TRBV10-3|TRBJ1-4|-|TRBD1
CAISESLGTVNEKLFF
TGTGCCATCAGTGAGTCTCTGGGGACAGTAAATGAAAAACTGTTTTTT
>TRBV4-1|TRBJ1-4|-|-
CASSQSFDEKLFF
TGCGCCAGCAGCCAAAGTTTTGATGAAAAACTGTTTTTT
>TRBV5-4|TRBJ2-5|-|-
CASSLVGAGEVETQYF
TGTGCCAGCAGCTTGGTTGGTGCAGGGGAGGTAGAGACCCAGTACTTC
>TRBV6-5|TRBJ2-5|-|TRBD2
CASSYSGLAGQETQYF
TGTGCCAGCAGTTACTCGGGATTAGCGGGACAAGAGACCCAGTACTTC
>TRBV5-4|TRBJ2-3|-|TRBD2
CASSSGTSGRTDTQYF
TGTGCCAGCAGCTCCGGGACTAGCGGGAGGACAGATACGCAGTATTTT
>TRBV11-3|TRBJ1-3|-|-
CASSFLGPGNTIYF
TGTGCCAGCAGTTTTTTAGGGCCTGGAAACACCATATATTTT
>TRBV28|TRBJ1-4|-|-
CASSETGTRAEKLFF
TGTGCCAGCAGTGAGACCGGGACCCGAGCTGAAAAACTGTTTTTT
>TRBV9|TRBJ2-1|-|-
CASSVDSSPNGEQFF
TGTGCCAGCAGCGTAGATTCTAGCCCAAATGGGGAGCAGTTCTTC
>TRBV5-1|TRBJ1-1|once|-
CASSLEGPKGTEAFF
TGCGCCAGCAGCTTGGAGGGACCCAAGGGCACTGAAGCTTTCTTT
>TRBV5-4|TRBJ2-5|-|-
CASSLVGETQYF
TGTGCCAGCAGTTTAGTTGGGGAGACCCAGTACTTC
>TRBV28|TRBJ1-5|-|-
CASSSPGQDVYSNQPQHF
TGTGCCAGCAGTTCACCGGGACAAGACGTCTATAGCAATCAGCCCCAGCATTTT
>TRBV2|TRBJ1-3|-|-
CASSQREEELLSSGNTIYF
TGTGCCAGCAGCCAGCGGGAGGAAGAATTACTAAGCTCTGGAAACACCATATATTTT
>TRBV5-4|TRBJ1-3|-|-
CASRGLTFGNTIYF
TGTGCCAGCAGGGGACTGACATTTGGGAACACCATATATTTT
>TRBV7-8|TRBJ1-5|-|-
CASSLASRVDSNQPQHF
TGTGCCAGCAGCTTAGCGTCCAGGGTAGATAGCAATCAGCCCCAGCATTTT
>TRBV7-8|TRBJ2-3|once|-
CASSQGNRIDTQYF
TGTGCCAGCAGCCAAGGAAACAGAATAGATACGCAGTATTTT
>TRBV28|TRBJ2-7|-|TRBD2
CASSFLVAGGLSYEQYF
TGTGCCAGCAGTTTTCTGGTAGCGGGAGGCCTCTCCTACGAGCAGTACTTC
>TRBV27|TRBJ2-7|-|-
CASSATGTRPSYEQYF
TGTGCCAGCAGTGCAACCGGGACCCGACCTTCCTACGAGCAGTACTTC
>TRBV11-2|TRBJ2-7|-|TRBD1
CASSPVTGTGTYEQYF
TGTGCCAGCAGCCCAGTCACCGGGACAGGGACCTACGAGCAGTACTTC
>TRBV5-1|TRBJ2-5|-|-
CASSRLRQGETQYF
TGCGCCAGCAGCCGTTTAAGACAAGGGGAGACCCAGTACTTC
>TRBV19|TRBJ1-1|once|TRBD1
CASPRTGVIGNTEAFF
TGTGCCAGTCCGCGTACAGGGGTTATAGGGAACACTGAAGCTTTCTTT
>TRBV4-2|TRBJ2-7|-|-
CASSQDPESGEQYF
TGTGCCAGCAGCCAAGATCCGGAGTCTGGCGAGCAGTACTTC
>TRBV27|TRBJ2-2|-|-
CASSLPLLGGDTGELFF
TGTGCCAGCAGTTTACCTCTGTTGGGAGGTGACACCGGGGAGCTGTTTTTT
>TRBV15|TRBJ2-5|-|-
CATSRTHGRWDQETQYF
TGTGCCACCAGCAGAACCCATGGGAGGTGGGACCAAGAGACCCAGTACTTC
>TRBV9|TRBJ2-2|-|-
CASSGLLGELFF
TGTGCCAGCAGCGGTCTTCTCGGGGAGCTGTTTTTT
>TRBV28|TRBJ2-5|-|-
CASSSQSPGRRQETQYF
TGTGCCAGCAGTTCACAGAGTCCGGGACGGAGACAAGAGACCCAGTACTTC
>TRBV19|TRBJ1-5|-|-
CASSSQRNQPQHF
TGTGCCAGTAGTTCACAGAGAAATCAGCCCCAGCATTTT
>TRBV12-5|TRBJ2-3|-|TRBD1
CASGFLRTGVSPGFTDTQYF
TGTGCTAGTGGTTTTCTTCGGACAGGGGTGTCTCCCGGGTTCACAGATACGCAGTATTTT
>TRBV7-9|TRBJ2-1|once|TRBD2
CASSSRTSGSDNEQFF
TGTGCCAGCAGCTCGCGGACTAGCGGGAGCGACAATGAGCAGTTCTTC
>TRBV19|TRBJ1-5|-|TRBD1
CASSMGQGALEPQHF
TGTGCCAGTAGTATGGGGCAGGGGGCCCTGGAGCCCCAGCATTTT
>TRBV27|TRBJ2-1|-|-
CASSKTVNSYNEQFF
TGTGCCAGCAGCAAGACAGTTAACTCCTACAATGAGCAGTTCTTC
>TRBV28|TRBJ2-3|once|-
CASSLRDSLFSTDTQYF
TGTGCCAGCAGTTTACGGGACTCGCTTTTCAGCACAGATACGCAGTATTTT